This TCR beta chain derives from a study of CD8 T cells in Susac syndrome. TEMRA cells were FACS-enriched and CD8+ and CD4+ T cells negatively isolated. RNA was extracted with the RNeasy kit, and a quantity of about 0.45 to 1 ug was reverse transcribed using random hexamers. Amplification of TCR beta CDR3 across 54 Vbeta and 13 Jbeta was performed with immunoSEQ multiplex PCR. A single record per CDR3 protein comes from TCRdb applying MiXCR to the immunoSEQ multiplex PCR reads. In the table there are 150,000 to 200,000 distinct CDR3 sequences, about 95% of which are singletons. Sequencing used CD4+ T cells from PBMCs. The TCR originated in a human donor in good health.

The CDR3 sequence is CSVATGVGNTIYF. CDR3 DNA: TGCAGCGTCGCGACAGGGGTTGGAAACACCATATATTTT. The chain has TRBV29-1 and TRBJ1-3, with TRBD1 identical over 8 bases. The length of the CDR3 is 13 residues. Germline CDR1 reads SQVTM; CDR2 reads ANQGSEA. Germline trimming cut 6 bases from V and 3 bases from J; bases unmatched to any gene: 4.